Sequencing of this TCR beta chain was carried out in a study of blood T cell repertoires in COVID-19 (dated by TCRdb to between 2020 and 2021). For the study in its entirety: Samples covering the acute and convalescent phases of COVID-19 were provided by collaborators in the United States, Italy and Spain. The prospective study material was composed of cDNA or gDNA derived from T cells, B-cell-depleted T cells, or PBMCs. The dataset comprised deeply sampled blood TCRbeta repertoires from subjects exposed to, actively infected with, or recovered from COVID-19. The repertoires were released in a freely available public database intended as a resource for research on the immune response to SARS-CoV-2. The samples were drawn from the first 160 participants of the ongoing ImmuneRACE study and from 950 to 1,500 subjects provided by 6 global collaborators. Nearly every sample came with metadata listing a de-identified subject ID, COVID-19 status, age in years and sex. Where available, HLA class I and class II types were obtained from metadata supplied by the sample provider rather than from assay-based typing. The investigation overall reported the following: How much clinical and demographic metadata was included differed by source and by participant, and the metadata was provided uncurated.

TCRbeta CDR3 regions were amplified from genomic DNA using the immunoSEQ Assay, a bias-controlled multiplex PCR. Per the authors' processing: Within the assay, amplification of reference gene primers was used to estimate how many nucleated cells each sample contained. To quantify the absolute abundance of each unique TCRbeta CDR3 rearrangement, sequence reads were collapsed and filtered. For each sample, productive Simpson clonality was calculated as the square root of Simpson's diversity index across productive rearrangements. TCRdb took this table from immuneACCESS and kept in-frame rearrangements with V and J called. Such tables lack part of the clones; where checked against another copy, unresolved V genes explain under half of the gap, and the rest is unexplained. V, J and clone size are those of that table, while D and trimming were read from the DNA. This sample comprises roughly 330,000 clones, around 90% of them detected only once. The ten largest clones capture approximately 5.3% of the sample.

Comments on this clone: Its recognized antigen is unknown. No base quality values were provided; no much bigger clone lies one nucleotide off.

V loses 4 bases, J loses 0 bases, and the germline ends lie 12 bases apart. Inclusive of the bounding cysteine and phenylalanine, the CDR3 is 15 residues long. The read is trimmed to its CDR3 DNA, 45 bases read in frame from base 1. CDR1 SGHDN and CDR2 FVKESK were looked up in the germline V gene. In the prospective study, participants were roughly 18 to 95 years old, resided in fewer than 25 geographic areas of the United States, and were enrolled through a virtual design. In the prospective study, cohorts were assigned on the basis of participant-reported clinical history obtained from a screening survey and a study questionnaire. For ImmuneRACE Cohort 3, a participant was defined as recovered based on two consecutive negative NP/OP PCR tests, clearance by a healthcare professional, or resolution of symptoms. In the prospective study, whole blood, serum and a nasopharyngeal or oropharyngeal swab were collected from each participant by mobile phlebotomists. Additional blood draws and questionnaires over an approximately two-month period could optionally be provided by prospective study participants. Before DNA extraction, blood samples from the prospective study were shipped at room temperature or frozen.

The receptor comes from a woman in her twenties or thirties who had recovered from COVID-19. Sequencing was performed on PBMCs or T cells enriched from blood (not recorded which). Here the chain combines TRBV14 and TRBJ1-1, and TRBD1 may be the D gene, going by 5 matching bases. The CDR3 amino acid sequence is: CASSPAAGLNTEAFF. The DNA sequence follows: TGTGCCAGCAGCCCAGCAGCAGGGTTGAACACTGAAGCTTTCTTT.